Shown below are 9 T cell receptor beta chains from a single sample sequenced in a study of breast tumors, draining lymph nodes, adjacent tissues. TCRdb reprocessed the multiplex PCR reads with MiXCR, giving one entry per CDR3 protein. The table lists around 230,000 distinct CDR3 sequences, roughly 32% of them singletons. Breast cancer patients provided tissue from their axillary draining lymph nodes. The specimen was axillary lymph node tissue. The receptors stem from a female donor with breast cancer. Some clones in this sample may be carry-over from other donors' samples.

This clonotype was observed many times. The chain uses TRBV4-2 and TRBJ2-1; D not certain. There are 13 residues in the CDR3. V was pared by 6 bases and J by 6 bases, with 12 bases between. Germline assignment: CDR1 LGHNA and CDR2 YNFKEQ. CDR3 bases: TGTGCCAGCAGTAGTGGGGTAGGCAATGAGCAGTTCTTC. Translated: CASSSGVGNEQFF.

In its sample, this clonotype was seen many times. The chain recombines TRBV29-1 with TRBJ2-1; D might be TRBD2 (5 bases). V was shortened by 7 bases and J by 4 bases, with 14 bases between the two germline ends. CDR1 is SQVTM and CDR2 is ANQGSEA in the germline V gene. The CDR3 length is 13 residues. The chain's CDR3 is CSARERSYNEQFF. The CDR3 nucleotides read TGCAGCGCCCGTGAGCGGTCGTACAATGAGCAGTTCTTC.

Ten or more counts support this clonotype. CDR3 sequence: CAISESSRVNEKLFF. DNA for the CDR3: TGTGCCATCAGTGAGTCGTCTAGGGTCAATGAAAAACTGTTTTTT. This chain links TRBV10-3 with TRBJ1-4, with D hard to call. Between the trimmed V and J ends, which lost 0 bases and 5 bases, there was a span of 10 bases. Germline V gives CDR1 ENHRY, CDR2 SYGVKD. The CDR3 covers 15 residues.

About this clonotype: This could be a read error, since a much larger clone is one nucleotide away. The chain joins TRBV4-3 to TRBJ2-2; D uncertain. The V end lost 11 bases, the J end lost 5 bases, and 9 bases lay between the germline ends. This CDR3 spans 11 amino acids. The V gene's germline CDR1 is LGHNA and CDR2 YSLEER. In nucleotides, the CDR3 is TGCGCCGCCGAGTGGACCGGGGAGCTGTTTTTT. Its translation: CAAEWTGELFF.

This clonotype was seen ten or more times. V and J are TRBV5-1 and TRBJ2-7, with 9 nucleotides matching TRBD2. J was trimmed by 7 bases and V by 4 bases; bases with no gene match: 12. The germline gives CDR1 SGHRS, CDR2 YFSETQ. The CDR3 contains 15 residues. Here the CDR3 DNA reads TGCGCCAGCAGCCTGGGGGGCGGGAGGGCCTTGGAGCAGTACTTC. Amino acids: CASSLGGGRALEQYF.

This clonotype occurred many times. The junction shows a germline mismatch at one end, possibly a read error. CDR3 in DNA: TGCAATGCTAGAGATACGGGAGGTAGCTCCTACGAGCAGTACTTC. Residues: CNARDTGGSSYEQYF. The rearrangement uses TRBV20-1 and TRBJ2-7; TRBD2 matches 7 bases. The germline V gene encodes CDR1 DFQATT and CDR2 SNEGSKA (reference sequence). The CDR3 runs 15 residues.

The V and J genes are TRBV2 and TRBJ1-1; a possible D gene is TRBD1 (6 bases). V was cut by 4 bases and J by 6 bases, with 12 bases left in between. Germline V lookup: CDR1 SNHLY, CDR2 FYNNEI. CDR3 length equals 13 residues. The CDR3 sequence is CASSVRGQAEAFF. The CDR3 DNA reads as TGTGCCAGCAGTGTCAGGGGTCAGGCTGAAGCTTTCTTT.

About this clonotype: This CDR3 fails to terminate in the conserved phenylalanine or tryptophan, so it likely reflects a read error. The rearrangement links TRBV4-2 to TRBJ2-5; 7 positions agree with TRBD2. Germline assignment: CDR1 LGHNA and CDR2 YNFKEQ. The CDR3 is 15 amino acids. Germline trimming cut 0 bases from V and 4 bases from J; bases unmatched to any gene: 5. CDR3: CASSQDWRESETQYS. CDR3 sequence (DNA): TGTGCCAGCAGCCAAGATTGGCGGGAGTCAGAGACCCAGTACTCC.

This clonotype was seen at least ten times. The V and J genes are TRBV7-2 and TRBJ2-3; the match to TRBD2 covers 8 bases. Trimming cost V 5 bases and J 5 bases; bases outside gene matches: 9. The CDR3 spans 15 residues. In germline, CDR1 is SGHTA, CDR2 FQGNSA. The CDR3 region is CASSPRLARGDTQYF. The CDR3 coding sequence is TGTGCCAGCAGCCCCCGACTAGCGAGGGGAGATACGCAGTATTTT.